The following is a TCR beta chain sequence with its context. The data originate from a study of control samples from healthy donors and cancer patients. Profiling relied on immunoSEQ multiplex PCR, and the TCRdb table lists in-frame clones only, not all of them. The repertoire includes approximately 94,000 clones, approximately 86% of them detected once, and around 1.3% sits in the top ten. This CDR3 spans 13 amino acids. Deletions cut 1 base from V and 12 bases from J, with 17 bases between. From germline, CDR1 is SGDLS and CDR2 YYNGEE. The sequenced material came from blood. The clonotype was recovered from a woman aged 45-65 years in good health. The chain is built from TRBV9 and TRBJ2-7; D assignment may be TRBD1 or TRBD2 (6 bases each). The CDR3 DNA sequence: TGTGCCAGCAGCGTATGCCAGGACGGAGGGGGGTACTTC. Translating gives CASSVCQDGGGYF.